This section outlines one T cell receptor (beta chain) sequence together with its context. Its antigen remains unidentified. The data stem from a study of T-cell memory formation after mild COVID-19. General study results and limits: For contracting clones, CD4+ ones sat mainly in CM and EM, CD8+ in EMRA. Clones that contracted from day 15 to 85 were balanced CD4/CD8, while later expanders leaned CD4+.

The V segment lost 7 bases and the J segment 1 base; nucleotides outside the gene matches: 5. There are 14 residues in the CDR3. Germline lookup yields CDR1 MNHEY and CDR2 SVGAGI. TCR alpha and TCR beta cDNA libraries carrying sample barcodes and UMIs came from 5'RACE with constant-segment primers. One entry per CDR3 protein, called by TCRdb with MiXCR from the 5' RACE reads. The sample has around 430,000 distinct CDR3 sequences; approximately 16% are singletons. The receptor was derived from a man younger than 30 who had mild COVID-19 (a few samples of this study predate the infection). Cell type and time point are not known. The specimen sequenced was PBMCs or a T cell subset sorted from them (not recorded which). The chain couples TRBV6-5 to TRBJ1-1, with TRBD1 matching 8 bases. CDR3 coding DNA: TGTGCCAGCAACTGGGACAGGAAGAACACTGAAGCTTTCTTT. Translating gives CASNWDRKNTEAFF.